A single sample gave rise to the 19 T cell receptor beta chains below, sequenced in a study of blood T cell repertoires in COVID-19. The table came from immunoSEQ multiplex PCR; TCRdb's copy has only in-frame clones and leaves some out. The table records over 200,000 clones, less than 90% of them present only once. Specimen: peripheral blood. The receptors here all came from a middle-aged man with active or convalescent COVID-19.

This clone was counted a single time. The CDR3: CASSQGGDGYTF. In nucleotides, the CDR3 is TGTGCCAGCAGCCAAGGGGGGGATGGCTACACCTTC. The chain couples TRBV4-2 to TRBJ1-2; perhaps TRBD1 as D (5 bases). The CDR3 contains 12 residues. V was clipped by 1 base and J by 6 bases, with 6 bases between them. The germline V gene has CDR1 LGHNA and CDR2 YNFKEQ.

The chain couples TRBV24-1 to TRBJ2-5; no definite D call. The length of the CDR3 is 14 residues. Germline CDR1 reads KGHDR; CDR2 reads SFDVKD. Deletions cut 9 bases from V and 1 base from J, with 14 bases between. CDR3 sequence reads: CATQEGRFQETQYF. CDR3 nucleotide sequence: TGTGCCACCCAGGAAGGCAGGTTCCAAGAGACCCAGTACTTC.

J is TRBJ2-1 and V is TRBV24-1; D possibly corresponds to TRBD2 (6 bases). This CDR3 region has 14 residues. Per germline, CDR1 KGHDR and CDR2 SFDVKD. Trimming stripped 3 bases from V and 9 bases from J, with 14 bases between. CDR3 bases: TGTGCCACCAGTGATCCCCGGAGGGCGGCTGAGCAGTTCTTC. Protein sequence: CATSDPRRAAEQFF.

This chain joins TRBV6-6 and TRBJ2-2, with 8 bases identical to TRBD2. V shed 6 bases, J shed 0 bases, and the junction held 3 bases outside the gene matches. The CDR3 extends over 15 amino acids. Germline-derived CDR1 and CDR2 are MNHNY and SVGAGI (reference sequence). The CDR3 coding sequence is TGTGCCAGCAGCCTGACTAGCGCGAACACCGGGGAGCTGTTTTTT. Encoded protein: CASSLTSANTGELFF.

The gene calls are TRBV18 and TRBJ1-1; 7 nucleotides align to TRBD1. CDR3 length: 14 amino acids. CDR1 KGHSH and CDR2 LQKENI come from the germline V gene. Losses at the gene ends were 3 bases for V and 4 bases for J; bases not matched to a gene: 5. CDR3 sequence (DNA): TGTGCCAGCTCACCTACAGGGGCTGCCACTGAAGCTTTCTTT. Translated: CASSPTGAATEAFF.

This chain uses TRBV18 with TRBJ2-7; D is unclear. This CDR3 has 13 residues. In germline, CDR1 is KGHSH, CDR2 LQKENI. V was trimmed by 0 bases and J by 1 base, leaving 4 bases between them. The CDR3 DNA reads TGTGCCAGCTCACCACCGCGATCCTACGAGCAGTACTTC. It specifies CASSPPRSYEQYF.

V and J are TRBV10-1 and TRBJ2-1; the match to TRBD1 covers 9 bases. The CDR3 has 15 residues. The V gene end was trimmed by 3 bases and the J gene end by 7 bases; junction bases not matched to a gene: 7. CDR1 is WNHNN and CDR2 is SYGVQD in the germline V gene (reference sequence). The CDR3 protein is CASSDPGTGLNEQFF. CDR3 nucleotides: TGCGCCAGCAGTGATCCCGGGACAGGGCTTAATGAGCAGTTCTTC.

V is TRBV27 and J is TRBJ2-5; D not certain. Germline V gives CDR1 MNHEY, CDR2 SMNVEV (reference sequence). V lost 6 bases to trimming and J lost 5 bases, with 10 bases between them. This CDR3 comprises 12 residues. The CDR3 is CASSSNRETQYF. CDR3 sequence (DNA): TGTGCCAGCAGCTCGAACCGGGAGACCCAGTACTTC.

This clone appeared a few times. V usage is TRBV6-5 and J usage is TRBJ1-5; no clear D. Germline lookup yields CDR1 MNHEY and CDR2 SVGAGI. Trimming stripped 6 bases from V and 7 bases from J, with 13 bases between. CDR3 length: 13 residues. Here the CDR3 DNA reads TGTGCCAGCAGCCCGAATCCGCGGCAGCCCCAGCATTTT. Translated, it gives CASSPNPRQPQHF.

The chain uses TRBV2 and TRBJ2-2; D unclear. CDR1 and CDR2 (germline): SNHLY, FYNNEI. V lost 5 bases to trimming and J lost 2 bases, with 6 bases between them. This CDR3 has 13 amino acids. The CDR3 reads CASSSSNTGELFF. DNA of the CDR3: TGTGCCAGCAGTTCTAGTAACACCGGGGAGCTGTTTTTT.

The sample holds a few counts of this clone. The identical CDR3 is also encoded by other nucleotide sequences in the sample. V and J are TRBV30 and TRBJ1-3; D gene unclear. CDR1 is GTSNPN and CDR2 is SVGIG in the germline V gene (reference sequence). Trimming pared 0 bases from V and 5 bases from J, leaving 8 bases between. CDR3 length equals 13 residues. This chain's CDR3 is CAWSVNGRNTIYF. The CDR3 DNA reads TGTGCCTGGAGTGTCAACGGTCGAAACACCATATATTTT.

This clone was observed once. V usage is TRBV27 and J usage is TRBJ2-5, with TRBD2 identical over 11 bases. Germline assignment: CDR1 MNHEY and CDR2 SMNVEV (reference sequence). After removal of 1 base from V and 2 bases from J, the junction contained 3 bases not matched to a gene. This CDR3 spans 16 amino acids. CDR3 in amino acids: CASSLLSSGGQETQYF. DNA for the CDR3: TGTGCCAGCAGTTTATTGTCTAGCGGGGGGCAAGAGACCCAGTACTTC.

CDR3 sequence (DNA): TGCGCCAGCAGCCCCTGGGGGGGGGAAGAAAATGAGCAGTTCTTC. The encoded protein is CASSPWGGEENEQFF. The rearrangement links TRBV5-1 to TRBJ2-1, with 7 bases identical to TRBD2. Germline-derived CDR1 and CDR2 are SGHRS and YFSETQ. Trimming cost V 4 bases and J 7 bases; bases outside gene matches: 11. This CDR3 is 15 amino acids long.

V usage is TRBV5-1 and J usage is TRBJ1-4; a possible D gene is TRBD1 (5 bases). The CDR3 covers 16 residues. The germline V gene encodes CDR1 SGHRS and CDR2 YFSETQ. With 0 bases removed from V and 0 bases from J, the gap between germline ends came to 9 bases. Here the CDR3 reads CASSLGRQPTNEKLFF. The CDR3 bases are TGCGCCAGCAGCTTGGGAAGACAGCCAACTAATGAAAAACTGTTTTTT.

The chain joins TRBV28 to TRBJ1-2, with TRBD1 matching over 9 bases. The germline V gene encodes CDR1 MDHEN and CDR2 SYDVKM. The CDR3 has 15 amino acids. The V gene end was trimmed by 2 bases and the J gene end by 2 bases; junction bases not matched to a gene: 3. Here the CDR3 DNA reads TGTGCCAGCAGTTTACCCGGGACAGGGAACTATGGCTACACCTTC. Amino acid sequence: CASSLPGTGNYGYTF.

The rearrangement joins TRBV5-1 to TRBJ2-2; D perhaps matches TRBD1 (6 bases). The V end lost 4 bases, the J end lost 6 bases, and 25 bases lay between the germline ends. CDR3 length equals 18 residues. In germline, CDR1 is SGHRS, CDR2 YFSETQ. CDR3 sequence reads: CASSLELIRTGIAGELFF. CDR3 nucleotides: TGCGCCAGCAGCCTAGAACTTATACGAACAGGGATAGCCGGGGAGCTGTTTTTT.

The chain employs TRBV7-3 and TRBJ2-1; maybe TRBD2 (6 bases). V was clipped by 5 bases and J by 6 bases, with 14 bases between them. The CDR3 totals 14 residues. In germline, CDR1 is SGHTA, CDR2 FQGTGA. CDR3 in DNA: TGTGCCAGCAGCCCCGCAAGTAGCGGCAATGAGCAGTTCTTC. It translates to CASSPASSGNEQFF.

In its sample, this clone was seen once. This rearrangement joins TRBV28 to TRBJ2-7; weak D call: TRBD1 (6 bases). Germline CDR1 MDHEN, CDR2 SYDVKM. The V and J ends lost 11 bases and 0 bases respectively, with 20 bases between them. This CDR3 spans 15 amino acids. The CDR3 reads CAANREGVDSYEQYF. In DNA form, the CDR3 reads TGTGCCGCAAACAGAGAGGGGGTCGACTCCTACGAGCAGTACTTC.

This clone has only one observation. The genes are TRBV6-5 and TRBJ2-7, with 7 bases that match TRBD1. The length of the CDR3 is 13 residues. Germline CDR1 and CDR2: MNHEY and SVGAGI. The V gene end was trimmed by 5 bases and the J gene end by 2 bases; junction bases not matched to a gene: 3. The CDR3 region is CASSRQGTYEQYF. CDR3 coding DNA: TGTGCCAGCAGTCGACAGGGTACCTACGAGCAGTACTTC.